One sample yielded the 7 T cell receptor beta chains listed below, sequenced in a study of regulatory T cells in long-lasting Graves disease. Time point noted: newly diagnosed GD, antithyroid drugs for less than 3 months. Extracted RNA from PBMCs served as the source of the TCR library. Library construction for TCR beta used iRepertoire HTBI primers and Arm-PCR of CDR3 regions. TCRdb re-called the multiplex PCR reads with MiXCR, one entry per CDR3 protein. This table has fewer than 450,000 distinct CDR3 sequences, 15% appearing once. Another study also made use of these data, one on T cells in Graves' hyperthyroidism and ophthalmopathy.

The sample here was peripheral blood mononuclear cells (PBMCs), taken at new diagnosis, from a patient treated with antithyroid drugs. The receptors were gathered from a woman aged 40 to 50 with Graves disease.

The chain recombines TRBV27 with TRBJ1-2, with a weak D call TRBD1 (5 bases). There are 16 residues in the CDR3. Germline values: CDR1 MNHEY, CDR2 SMNVEV (reference sequence). The ends were cut back, 6 bases at V and 4 bases at J, with 21 bases in the middle. CDR3 loop: CASRAAGGKKAYGYTF. CDR3 nucleotides: TGTGCCAGCAGAGCCGCGGGGGGGAAGAAGGCCTATGGCTACACCTTC.

This chain connects TRBV2 to TRBJ1-2; tentative D call: TRBD1 (5 bases). Germline CDR1 and CDR2: SNHLY and FYNNEI. This CDR3 contains 12 residues. V was clipped by 5 bases and J by 2 bases, with 6 bases between them. In nucleotides, the CDR3 is TGTGCCAGCAGTACAGGAAACTATGGCTACACCTTC. It codes for CASSTGNYGYTF.

The chain carries TRBV12-3 or TRBV12-4 and TRBJ2-7; 8 bases are shared with TRBD2. With 5 bases clipped from V and 4 bases from J, the junction kept 4 bases outside the gene matches. The CDR3 is 13 residues long. CDR3 nucleotides: TGTGCCAGCAGTGAACTAGCGGATTACGAGCAGTACGTC. Translating gives CASSELADYEQYV.

This clonotype has at least ten counts. V and J are TRBV2 and TRBJ2-5; D is possibly TRBD1 or TRBD2 (5 bases each). With 4 bases removed from V and 6 bases from J, the gap between germline ends came to 12 bases. Per germline, CDR1 SNHLY and CDR2 FYNNEI. The CDR3 loop spans 13 amino acids. DNA of the CDR3: TGTGCCAGCAGTGTTTATCAGGGACAGACCCAGTACTTC. It specifies CASSVYQGQTQYF.

At least ten counts were recorded for this clonotype. The genes are TRBV30 and TRBJ2-2; a possible D gene is TRBD1 (5 bases). Trimming took off 4 bases at V and 0 bases at J, with 12 bases between the two ends. CDR1 and CDR2 from the germline V gene are GTSNPN and SVGIG (reference sequence). CDR3 length: 15 amino acids. CDR3 bases: TGTGCCTGGACCCCAGGGAACGCGAACACCGGGGAGCTGTTTTTT. This codes for CAWTPGNANTGELFF.

This clonotype has a count of ten or more. This chain links TRBV2 with TRBJ2-2; TRBD2 matches at 14 bases. The junction had 16 bases not matched to a gene; V was cut back by 4 bases and J by 0 bases. The CDR3 extends over 22 amino acids. Germline CDR1 and CDR2: SNHLY and FYNNEI. CDR3 amino acids: CASSVLGRGTSGSLANTGELFF. The CDR3 DNA is TGTGCCAGCAGTGTCTTGGGAAGAGGGACTAGCGGGAGCTTGGCGAACACCGGGGAGCTGTTTTTT.

This clonotype was found a few times. V is TRBV6-1 and J is TRBJ2-7; the match to TRBD2 covers 7 bases. Germline V lookup: CDR1 MNHNS, CDR2 SASEGT. The CDR3 spans 13 residues. The junction had 4 bases not matched to a gene; V was cut back by 4 bases and J by 4 bases. CDR3 residues: CASSALGGYEQYF. The CDR3 bases are TGTGCCAGCAGTGCTTTGGGGGGGTACGAGCAGTACTTC.